The 2 T cell receptor beta chains below come from one sample, sequenced in a study of blood T cell repertoires in COVID-19. Produced via immunoSEQ multiplex PCR; TCRdb's table is partial and in-frame only. The profile covers some 200,000 clones, with about 88% appearing a single time and under 2% taken by the ten largest. Sequences were obtained from peripheral blood. The receptors were sampled from a man between 65 and 79 years old with acute or convalescent COVID-19.

This sequence joins TRBV6-6 and TRBJ2-1; the D gene is possibly TRBD2 (5 bases). Trimming stripped 8 bases from V and 7 bases from J, with 21 bases between. The CDR3 length is 15 residues. CDR1 and CDR2 (germline): MNHNY, SVGAGI (reference sequence). The CDR3 DNA follows: TGTGCCAGCGGGCATAAGGACCTAACGGGGAATGAGCAGTTCTTC. This translates into CASGHKDLTGNEQFF.

A single count supports this clone. The chain links TRBV11-2 to TRBJ2-1, with D possibly being TRBD1 (6 bases). The V end lost 1 base, the J end lost 12 bases, and 19 bases lay between the germline ends. The CDR3 has 15 amino acids. Per the germline V gene, CDR1 is SGHAT and CDR2 is FQNNGV. The CDR3 loop is CASSLGTVGAGVQFF. CDR3 nucleotides: TGTGCCAGCAGCTTAGGGACCGTGGGTGCAGGGGTGCAGTTCTTC.